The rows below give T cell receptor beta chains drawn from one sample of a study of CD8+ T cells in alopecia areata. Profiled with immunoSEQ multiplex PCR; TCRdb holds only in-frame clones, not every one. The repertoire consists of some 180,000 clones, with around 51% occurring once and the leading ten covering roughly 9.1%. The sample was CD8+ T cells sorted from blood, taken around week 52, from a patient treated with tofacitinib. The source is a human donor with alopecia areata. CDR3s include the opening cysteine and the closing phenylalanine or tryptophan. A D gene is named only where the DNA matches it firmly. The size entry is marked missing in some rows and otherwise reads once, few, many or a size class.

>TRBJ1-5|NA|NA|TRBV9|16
CASSFAGTPGGEPQHF
TGTGCCAGCAGCTTTGCCGGGACACCGGGCGGAGAGCCCCAGCATTTT
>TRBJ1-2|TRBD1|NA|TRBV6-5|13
CASSYTDRDGYTF
TGTGCCAGCAGTTACACGGACAGGGACGGCTACACCTTC
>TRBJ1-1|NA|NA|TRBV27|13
CASSLVQNTEAFF
TGTGCCAGCAGTCTAGTCCAGAACACTGAAGCTTTCTTT
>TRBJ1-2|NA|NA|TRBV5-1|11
CASSSGNGYTF
TGCGCCAGCAGCTCGGGGAATGGCTACACCTTC
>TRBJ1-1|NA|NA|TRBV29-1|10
CSVLLTEAFF
TGCAGCGTTCTCCTCACTGAAGCTTTCTTT
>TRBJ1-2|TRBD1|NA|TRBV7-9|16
CASSLPPPGGVYGYTF
TGTGCCAGCAGCTTACCTCCCCCAGGGGGGGTCTATGGCTACACCTTC
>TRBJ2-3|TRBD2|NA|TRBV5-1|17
CASSHHPGLAETDTQYF
TGCGCCAGCAGCCATCACCCAGGACTAGCGGAAACAGATACGCAGTATTTT
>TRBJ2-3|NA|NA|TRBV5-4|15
CASSLPVGGTDTQYF
TGTGCCAGCAGCCTGCCAGTGGGGGGTACAGATACGCAGTATTTT
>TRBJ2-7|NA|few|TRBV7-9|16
CASSLATGTPTYEQYF
TGTGCCAGCAGCTTAGCCACAGGCACCCCAACCTACGAGCAGTACTTC
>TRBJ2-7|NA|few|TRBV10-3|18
CAISESTDFGLESYEQYF
TGTGCCATCAGTGAGTCGACGGATTTCGGGCTAGAGTCCTACGAGCAGTACTTC
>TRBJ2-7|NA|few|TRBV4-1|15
CASSQVGRITYEQYF
TGCGCCAGCAGCCAAGTTGGCAGGATAACCTACGAGCAGTACTTC
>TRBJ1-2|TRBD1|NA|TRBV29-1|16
CSVEDVDRAFNYGYTF
TGCAGCGTTGAAGATGTGGACAGGGCGTTTAACTATGGCTACACCTTC
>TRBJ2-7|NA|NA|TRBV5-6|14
CASSLEPFGHEQYF
TGTGCCAGCAGCTTGGAGCCTTTCGGCCACGAGCAGTACTTC
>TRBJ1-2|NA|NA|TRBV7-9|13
CASSRERNYGYTF
TGTGCCAGCAGCCGGGAACGGAACTATGGCTACACCTTC
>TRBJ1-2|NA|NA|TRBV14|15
CASSQSTGALYGYTF
TGTGCCAGCAGCCAATCCACAGGCGCCCTATATGGCTACACCTTC
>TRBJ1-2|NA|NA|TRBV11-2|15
CASSLEGGPMDGYTF
TGTGCCAGCAGCTTAGAAGGAGGACCTATGGATGGCTACACCTTC
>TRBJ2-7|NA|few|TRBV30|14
CAWSVQVNSYEQYF
TGTGCCTGGAGTGTACAGGTGAACTCCTACGAGCAGTACTTC
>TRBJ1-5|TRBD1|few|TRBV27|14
CASSRQGGRQPQHF
TGTGCCAGCAGTAGACAGGGTGGTCGTCAGCCCCAGCATTTT
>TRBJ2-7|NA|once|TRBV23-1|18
CASSPVCLGTRTPYEQYF
TGCGCCAGCAGTCCGGTTTGCTTAGGGACACGAACCCCCTACGAGCAGTACTTC
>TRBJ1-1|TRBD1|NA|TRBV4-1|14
CASSLRQGATEAFF
TGCGCCAGCAGCCTCCGACAGGGGGCCACTGAAGCTTTCTTT
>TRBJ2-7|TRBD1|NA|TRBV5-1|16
CASSPAETGVPYEQYF
TGCGCCAGCAGCCCGGCGGAGACAGGGGTCCCCTACGAGCAGTACTTC
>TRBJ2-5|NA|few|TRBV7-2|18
CASSSTRPPRTVQETQYF
TGTGCCAGCAGTTCAACTCGACCCCCAAGGACGGTCCAAGAGACCCAGTACTTC